The 32 T cell receptor beta chains below come from one sample, sequenced in a study of blood T cell repertoires in COVID-19. The assay was immunoSEQ multiplex PCR, and TCRdb's table has in-frame clones only and misses some. Of a few hundred thousand clones in the sample, around 85% are singletons; the top ten hold 3.5% to 5.5%. The sequenced material came from PBMCs or T cells enriched from blood (not recorded which). Receptors were obtained from a woman aged 30 to 39 who had recovered from COVID-19.

This rearrangement joins TRBV6-2 or TRBV6-3 to TRBJ2-7; 7 bases fit TRBD2. Germline values: CDR1 MNHEY, CDR2 SVGEGT. This CDR3 spans 13 amino acids. With V trimmed by 6 bases and J by 5 bases, 7 bases remained unmatched. CDR3: CASSGLVYHEQYF. CDR3 coding DNA: TGTGCCAGCAGCGGACTAGTTTACCACGAGCAGTACTTC.

The V gene is TRBV6-5, the J gene TRBJ1-2; TRBD1 matches 8 bases. J gave up 7 bases and V 6 bases, and 10 bases lay outside the gene matches. Germline V CDR1 and CDR2: MNHEY, SVGAGI. This CDR3 is 14 amino acids long. The CDR3 here is CASRAQGAQGGYTF. The CDR3 region has the DNA TGTGCCAGCAGGGCGCAGGGGGCACAGGGTGGCTACACCTTC.

The genes are TRBV5-1 and TRBJ1-3, with D possibly matching TRBD1 (5 bases). CDR1 SGHRS and CDR2 YFSETQ come from the germline V gene. V dropped 4 bases and J dropped 0 bases, with 8 bases sitting between them. This CDR3 spans 14 amino acids. This chain's CDR3 is CASSGASSGNTIYF. DNA for the CDR3: TGCGCCAGCAGCGGGGCGAGCTCTGGAAACACCATATATTTT.

V gene TRBV5-1 combines with J gene TRBJ1-1, with D perhaps TRBD1 (6 bases). Deletions cut 4 bases from V and 0 bases from J, with 16 bases between. This CDR3 is built from 16 residues. Germline values: CDR1 SGHRS, CDR2 YFSETQ. The CDR3 loop reads CASSPQGTTVNTEAFF. The CDR3 bases are TGCGCCAGCAGCCCACAGGGCACTACGGTGAACACTGAAGCTTTCTTT.

The chain has TRBV6-5 and TRBJ1-2; D is uncertain. Trimming took 5 bases from V and 8 from J, leaving 18 bases between them. The CDR3 contains 14 residues. CDR1 is MNHEY and CDR2 is SVGAGI in the germline V gene. This CDR3 reads CASSKWNSGRGYTF. For the CDR3, the DNA is TGTGCCAGCAGTAAGTGGAACTCGGGGAGAGGCTACACCTTC.

The gene calls are TRBV7-9 and TRBJ2-2; D perhaps matches TRBD2 (5 bases). The length of the CDR3 is 16 residues. The V end lost 1 base, the J end lost 4 bases, and 13 bases lay between the germline ends. CDR1 and CDR2 from the germline V gene are SEHNR and FQNEAQ (reference sequence). CDR3 nucleotides: TGTGCCAGCAGCTTAGGGTTGCGCCGGGGCACCGGGGAGCTGTTTTTT. Amino acids: CASSLGLRRGTGELFF. The entire variable domain, with the rest obtained from reference TRBV7-9 and TRBJ2-2, is as follows: DTGVSQNPRHKITKRGQNVTFRCDPISEHNRLYWYRQTLGQGPEFLTYFQNEAQLEKSRLLSDRFSAERPKGSFSTLEIQRTEQGDSAMYLCASSLGLRRGTGELFFGEGSRLTVL.

V usage is TRBV19 and J usage is TRBJ2-7; possibly TRBD1 for D (6 bases). There are 15 residues in the CDR3. Trimming left V 5 bases short and J 0 bases short, with 14 bases between. Per germline, CDR1 LNHDA and CDR2 SQIVND (reference sequence). The CDR3 spells CASSYMPDSSYEQYF. The DNA of the CDR3 is TGTGCCAGTAGTTATATGCCGGACAGCTCCTACGAGCAGTACTTC.

The V gene is TRBV5-5, the J gene TRBJ2-1, with 9 bases lining up with TRBD1. V was clipped by 1 base and J by 8 bases; unmatched bases: 10. CDR1 and CDR2 from the germline V gene are SGHKS and YYEKEE (reference sequence). This CDR3 has 16 residues. The CDR3 loop is CASSLTPGQGWDEQFF. For the CDR3, the DNA is TGTGCCAGCAGCTTGACCCCGGGACAGGGTTGGGATGAGCAGTTCTTC.

This chain links TRBV5-4 with TRBJ2-3, with 15 bases identical to TRBD2. Germline CDR1 is SGHNT and CDR2 is YYREEE (reference sequence). V lost 4 bases, J lost 6 bases, and 9 bases stayed unmatched. The CDR3 loop spans 17 amino acids. The CDR3 DNA reads as TGTGCCAGCAGCCCGAGTGGACTAGCGGGAGGGAAGGATACGCAGTATTTT. Translating gives CASSPSGLAGGKDTQYF.

The chain employs TRBV6-5 and TRBJ1-5, with D uncertain. This CDR3 is 13 amino acids long. Germline V CDR1 and CDR2: MNHEY, SVGAGI. Trimming left V 6 bases short and J 6 bases short, with 12 bases between. Written as DNA, the CDR3 is TGTGCCAGCAGCAACGGGGAGGGTCAGCCCCAGCATTTT. This sequence encodes CASSNGEGQPQHF.

The chain links TRBV9 to TRBJ2-3, with D unresolved. The CDR3 extends over 15 amino acids. Between the trimmed V and J ends, which lost 4 bases and 0 bases, there was a span of 12 bases. CDR1 is SGDLS and CDR2 is YYNGEE in the germline V gene. This CDR3 reads CASSPIGWSTDTQYF. For the CDR3, the DNA is TGTGCCAGCAGCCCCATCGGGTGGAGCACAGATACGCAGTATTTT.

The rearrangement links TRBV28 to TRBJ2-7, with 7 bases matching TRBD2. Trimming at V came to 6 bases and at J to 2 bases, leaving 13 bases not matched to a gene. Germline assignment: CDR1 MDHEN and CDR2 SYDVKM. The CDR3 extends over 16 amino acids. Here the CDR3 reads CASSPVVSGYAYEQYF. CDR3 nucleotides: TGTGCCAGCAGCCCTGTGGTTAGCGGGTATGCCTACGAGCAGTACTTC.

This CDR3 is CSASARGRESTDTQYF. DNA for the CDR3: TGCAGTGCTAGTGCCCGGGGGCGGGAGTCAACAGATACGCAGTATTTT. The rearrangement joins TRBV20-1 to TRBJ2-3; tentative D call: TRBD2 (7 bases). CDR1 and CDR2 from the germline V gene are DFQATT and SNEGSKA (reference sequence). Trimming pared 3 bases from V and 3 bases from J, leaving 19 bases between. This CDR3 region has 16 residues.

V usage is TRBV29-1 and J usage is TRBJ1-2, with D perhaps matching TRBD1 (5 bases). V lost 7 bases and J 8 bases, leaving 20 bases between the germline ends. Germline loops: CDR1 SQVTM, CDR2 ANQGSEA. The CDR3 has 13 amino acids. The CDR3 here is CSARGGAREGYTF. For the CDR3, the DNA is TGCAGCGCCAGAGGAGGGGCAAGGGAAGGCTACACCTTC.

V usage is TRBV28 and J usage is TRBJ2-7; D unclear. Looked up from germline, CDR1 is MDHEN and CDR2 is SYDVKM. The V end lost 5 bases, the J end lost 3 bases, and 8 bases lay between the germline ends. The CDR3 has 12 residues. The CDR3 DNA follows: TGTGCCAGCAGTCCCCGTATCTACGAGCAGTACTTC. Protein sequence: CASSPRIYEQYF.

The chain recombines TRBV10-3 with TRBJ2-1; D not resolved. The germline V gene has CDR1 ENHRY and CDR2 SYGVKD. The CDR3 totals 15 residues. Between the trimmed V and J ends, which lost 6 bases and 2 bases, there was a span of 14 bases. CDR3 amino acids: CAISPNSYPYNEQFF. CDR3 DNA: TGTGCCATCAGCCCGAATTCCTATCCCTACAATGAGCAGTTCTTC.

This sequence joins TRBV28 and TRBJ1-2; 7 nucleotides agree with TRBD1. The V gene's germline CDR1 is MDHEN and CDR2 SYDVKM. The CDR3 is 14 residues long. J lost 4 bases, V lost 7 bases, and 9 bases had no gene match. The CDR3 loop reads CASTPLDRPYGYTF. CDR3 nucleotide sequence: TGTGCCAGCACTCCCCTGGACAGGCCCTATGGCTACACCTTC.

This clone was recorded a few times. The chain joins TRBV7-9 to TRBJ1-6; TRBD1 matches at 7 bases. Unmatched junction bases numbered 7, after V lost 5 bases and J lost 9 bases. Germline CDR1 and CDR2: SEHNR and FQNEAQ (reference sequence). The length of the CDR3 is 14 residues. The CDR3 DNA sequence: TGTGCCAGCAGCCTACAGGGGAAGGCTTCACCCCTCCACTTT. The encoded protein is CASSLQGKASPLHF.

This clone was observed a handful of times. The rearrangement links TRBV5-4 to TRBJ1-3, with D uncertain. The CDR3 loop spans 13 amino acids. Germline V gene sequence: CDR1 SGHNT, CDR2 YYREEE (reference sequence). V lost 2 bases and J lost 0, with 3 bases in between. CDR3 amino acids: CASSFSSGNTIYF. CDR3 coding DNA: TGTGCCAGCAGCTTCAGCTCTGGAAACACCATATATTTT.

The rearrangement joins TRBV6-5 to TRBJ1-2, with D perhaps TRBD1 (5 bases). Looked up from germline, CDR1 is MNHEY and CDR2 is SVGAGI. There are 13 residues in the CDR3. The germline V and J ends were trimmed by 5 bases and 4 bases, with 11 bases remaining between them. Here the CDR3 DNA reads TGTGCCAGCAGTATGGACGGGGGCTATGGCTACACCTTC. Residues: CASSMDGGYGYTF.

V usage is TRBV30 and J usage is TRBJ1-6; 10 positions agree with TRBD1. The CDR3 covers 18 residues. Germline-derived CDR1 and CDR2 are GTSNPN and SVGIG (reference sequence). Unmatched junction bases numbered 17, after V lost 4 bases and J lost 8 bases. The CDR3 spells CAWNVGTGATRGDSPLHF. The CDR3 DNA is TGTGCCTGGAACGTAGGGACAGGGGCGACTCGGGGGGATTCACCCCTCCACTTT.

The rearrangement joins TRBV25-1 to TRBJ1-5; D unresolved. V lost 0 bases and J lost 5, with 8 bases in between. CDR1 is MGHDK and CDR2 is SYGVNS in the germline V gene. This CDR3 is 14 amino acids long. CDR3 DNA: TGTGCCAGCAGTGAATACCGGGTAGATCAGCCCCAGCATTTT. It encodes CASSEYRVDQPQHF.

Details on this clone: The same CDR3 is also encoded by other DNA sequences in this sample. This chain connects TRBV4-1 to TRBJ2-7; D call uncertain. The CDR3 spans 14 residues. From germline, CDR1 is MGHRA and CDR2 YSYEKL. With 1 base removed from V and 1 base from J, the gap between germline ends came to 8 bases. Written as DNA, the CDR3 is TGCGCCAGCAGCCAAGTGGCAGTTTCCTACGAGCAGTACTTC. Translating gives CASSQVAVSYEQYF.

The rearrangement joins TRBV20-1 to TRBJ2-4; possible D gene TRBD1, 6 bases. Germline loops: CDR1 DFQATT, CDR2 SNEGSKA (reference sequence). CDR3 size: 12 residues. V was shortened by 3 bases and J by 15 bases, with 18 bases between the two germline ends. The CDR3 region has the DNA TGCAGTGCTAGTACCGGGACATCCCTTTTGTACTTC. Protein product: CSASTGTSLLYF.

The rearrangement uses TRBV7-9 and TRBJ2-1, with D possibly matching TRBD2 (5 bases). Germline values: CDR1 SEHNR, CDR2 FQNEAQ (reference sequence). V shed 4 bases and J shed 9 bases, with 22 bases lying between them. This CDR3 region has 16 residues. CDR3 DNA sequence: TGTGCCAGCAGCTCTAAAGGGCGGGTTCGAGATGGTGAGCAGTTCTTC. It encodes CASSSKGRVRDGEQFF.

This clone was detected only a few times. The chain links TRBV5-5 to TRBJ2-7, with 9 bases that match TRBD2. The junction had 11 bases not matched to a gene; V was cut back by 0 bases and J by 4 bases. The germline V gene has CDR1 SGHKS and CDR2 YYEKEE (reference sequence). This CDR3 has 17 amino acids. CDR3 sequence (DNA): TGTGCCAGCAGCTTGGAGTCTAGCGGGATCCCCTCATACGAGCAGTACTTC. Its translation is CASSLESSGIPSYEQYF. Full variable domain (rest looked up from reference TRBV5-5 and TRBJ2-7): DAGVTQSPTHLIKTRGQQVTLRCSPISGHKSVSWYQQVLGQGPQFIFQYYEKEERGRGNFPDRFSARQFPNYSSELNVNALLLGDSALYLCASSLESSGIPSYEQYFGPGTRLTVT.

The rearrangement joins TRBV4-2 to TRBJ2-5, with D possibly TRBD1 on 6 matching bases. Germline assignment: CDR1 LGHNA and CDR2 YNFKEQ. The V gene lost 0 bases and the J gene lost 5 bases, with 10 bases spanning the gap. This CDR3 comprises 14 residues. CDR3 DNA: TGTGCCAGCAGCCAAGAGGGGGCGCTGGAGACCCAGTACTTC. The encoded protein is CASSQEGALETQYF.

V usage is TRBV7-9 and J usage is TRBJ2-3, with 12 positions matching TRBD2. Trimming removed 4 bases from V and 5 bases from J; junction bases left unmatched: 10. CDR1 is SEHNR and CDR2 is FQNEAQ in the germline V gene (reference sequence). There are 17 residues in the CDR3. The CDR3 region has the DNA TGTGCCAGCAGCTCCGGAACTAGCGGGAGGCATAGAGATACGCAGTATTTT. Translated, it gives CASSSGTSGRHRDTQYF.

The rearrangement joins TRBV7-8 to TRBJ2-1; possibly TRBD2 for D (5 bases). The CDR3 totals 17 residues. In germline, CDR1 is SGHVS, CDR2 FQNEAQ. Trimming took off 1 base at V and 3 bases at J, with 16 bases between the two ends. The CDR3 DNA is TGTGCCAGCAGCTTAGGGAGGATAAACGGGAACTACAATGAGCAGTTCTTC. This gives the protein CASSLGRINGNYNEQFF.

The chain carries TRBV12-3 or TRBV12-4 and TRBJ1-1, with a tentative D call TRBD1 (5 bases). The CDR3 is 13 residues long. V was cut by 3 bases and J by 4 bases, with 9 bases left in between. CDR3: CASSFQGITEAFF. The CDR3 bases are TGTGCCAGCAGTTTCCAGGGAATCACTGAAGCTTTCTTT.

Ten or more counts support this clone. V is TRBV14 and J is TRBJ2-3, with 8 bases identical to TRBD2. The V segment lost 1 base and the J segment 8 bases; nucleotides outside the gene matches: 20. The CDR3 covers 19 residues. Germline V gene data show CDR1 as SGHDN and CDR2 as FVKESK. The chain's CDR3 is CASSQGSADRVGRDTTQYF. The DNA of the CDR3 is TGTGCCAGCAGCCAAGGGTCAGCCGATCGCGTCGGGAGGGATACTACGCAGTATTTT.

The rearrangement joins TRBV15 to TRBJ1-5, with 7 bases fitting TRBD1. The germline V gene encodes CDR1 LNHNV and CDR2 YYDKDF (reference sequence). CDR3 length: 14 amino acids. Trimming at V came to 0 bases and at J to 8 bases, leaving 4 bases not matched to a gene. The CDR3 sequence is CATSRDRGGKPQHF. CDR3 bases: TGTGCCACCAGCAGAGACAGAGGGGGCAAGCCCCAGCATTTT.